Listed here is a single T cell receptor (beta chain). These data originate in a study of blood T cell repertoires in COVID-19. Study summary: The United States, Italy and Spain provided the acute and convalescent COVID-19 samples. PBMCs, B-cell-depleted T cells, or T cells provided the cDNA or gDNA that made up the material.

This CDR3 is built from 15 residues. The V and J ends lost 1 base and 2 bases respectively, with 11 bases between them. Germline V lookup: CDR1 SGHVS, CDR2 FQNEAQ. Methods used by the authors: Amplification of reference gene primers was used by the study to estimate nucleated cell counts. Data came from immunoSEQ multiplex PCR; TCRdb stores just in-frame clones and leaves some out. The DNA was the basis for D and trimming; V, J and clone size are from that table. Of around 200,000 clones listed, 80% to 90% are singletons. The sample comprised peripheral blood. The J gene is TRBJ1-2, the V gene TRBV7-8; no clear D. The receptor comes from a man aged 50-59 years with acute or convalescent COVID-19. CDR3 loop: CASSLGVQYNYGYTF. CDR3 in DNA: TGTGCCAGCAGCTTAGGGGTACAGTACAACTATGGCTACACCTTC. Full variable domain (outside the CDR3, taken from reference TRBV7-8 and TRBJ1-2): GAGVSQSPRYKVAKRGQDVALRCDPISGHVSLFWYQQALGQGPEFLTYFQNEAQLDKSGLPSDRFFAERPEGSVSTLKIQRTQQEDSAVYLCASSLGVQYNYGYTFGSGTRLTVV.